This TCR beta chain was retrieved from a study of CD8+ T cells in alopecia areata (dated by TCRdb to between 2017 and 2018). Notes on the research overall: Treated patients were enrolled in an open-label pilot trial of oral tofacitinib at 5 to 10 mg twice daily for moderate-to-severe alopecia areata. Human TCRbeta sequencing covered scalp tissue and sorted CD4+ and CD8+ peripheral blood T cells from patchy and totalis/universalis alopecia areata patients and healthy controls. Scalp clonality was compared across normal scalp (n=4), patchy alopecia areata scalp (n=8), and alopecia totalis/universalis scalp (n=8). RNA was obtained with the PAXgene miRNA kit for fixed scalp, the miRNeasy kit for PBMCs, and the RNeasy kit for mouse skin. TCRbeta CDR3 regions were amplified by immunoSEQ multiplex PCR using 35 Vbeta forward and 13 Jbeta reverse primers. The study used high-throughput TCRbeta sequencing to examine T cell clonal expansion in alopecia areata, in both the C3H/HeJ mouse model and human patients. Biopsies were taken from tofacitinib-treated patients at baseline and again at 4 and 24 weeks into treatment, and several of those patients also had a later scalp biopsy. Tofacitinib was given for 6 to 18 months, followed by 6 months of follow-up off drug to assess delayed response and recurrence. The SALT score, which quantifies the percentage of affected scalp surface area, was used to measure disease severity in treated patients. The paper's findings and limits, for the study overall: With tofacitinib, both scalp clonality and the number of expanded CD8+ clones among the top 100 scalp clones went down significantly. Compared with mice, TCR sequences shared between patients were less clear, possibly partly because of HLA diversity across the patient population. Many expanded lesional clones persisted in scalp and blood during tofacitinib treatment, which may partly explain relapse after stopping treatment. The treated cohort was small, with a single nonresponder, so links between baseline CD8+ expansion and response need larger studies. Unlike mouse skin, which is dominated by gammadelta T cells, normal human skin has resident alphabeta T cells that are also sequenced, and this complicates analysis of the scalp TCR repertoire. Compared with normal scalp, lesional scalp had higher clonality and more expanded CD8+ clones, particularly in alopecia totalis/universalis, a pattern that suggests antigenic drive.

The sample's time point label is to be understood as: 24 weeks on oral tofacitinib. The sample's treatment or condition, from its label and the paper: oral pan-JAK inhibitor, 5-10 mg twice daily. From alopecia areata patients, peripheral blood was collected along with lesional scalp punch biopsies. PBMCs were separated by density centrifugation and stained for CD3, CD4 and CD8, after which CD4+ and CD8+ T cells were sorted on a FACSAria. Regarding this clone: No cognate antigen has been identified for it. The sample holds no much larger clone one base away, and base qualities are not on file.

Libraries were constructed by the immunoSEQ multiplex PCR assay. RNA was extracted from all samples and reverse transcribed into cDNA as template for TCR sequencing. SuperScript III was used for first-strand cDNA synthesis, primed with a 2:1 mix of oligo-dT and random hexamers. A synthetic immune receptor repertoire was used to measure amplification bias, and any remaining bias was corrected computationally. The study's own analysis went as follows. Raw reads were preprocessed for error removal, and CDR3 was defined according to IMGT conventions as running from the conserved cysteine to phenylalanine. Clonality was computed as 1 minus the Shannon entropy, with the entropy normalized by log2 of the number of productive unique TCRs. Whether each scalp clone was CD4 or CD8 was inferred by checking scalp TCRbeta sequences against the CD4 and CD8 repertoires from sorted blood. This immuneACCESS table, as held by TCRdb, lists in-frame sequences with V and J called but not all clones. Of the missing ones, under half trace to an unresolved V gene in checked studies; the others have no known cause. V, J and clone size derive from that table, while D and trimming were established from the DNA sequence. The sample yields about 190,000 clones; roughly 60% were counted once. Approximately 1% of the sample is in the top ten clones.

CDR1 and CDR2, looked up from the germline V gene (reference sequence), are GTSNPN and SVGIG. From cysteine to phenylalanine, the CDR3 is 14 amino acids long. Only the CDR3 region is kept as DNA, spanning 42 bases read in frame from base 1. Trimming costs V 3 bases and J 2 bases, and their ends lie 8 bases apart. Sequences were derived from CD4+ T cells sorted from blood, sampled at week 24, from a patient treated with tofacitinib. The chain links TRBV30 with TRBJ2-6; the D gene identity is not certain. The TCR sequence derives from a human donor with alopecia areata. The nucleotide sequence reads as follows: TGTGCCTGGAGGCTGACTGCTGGGGCCAACGTCCTGACTTTC. This is translated as CAWRLTAGANVLTF.